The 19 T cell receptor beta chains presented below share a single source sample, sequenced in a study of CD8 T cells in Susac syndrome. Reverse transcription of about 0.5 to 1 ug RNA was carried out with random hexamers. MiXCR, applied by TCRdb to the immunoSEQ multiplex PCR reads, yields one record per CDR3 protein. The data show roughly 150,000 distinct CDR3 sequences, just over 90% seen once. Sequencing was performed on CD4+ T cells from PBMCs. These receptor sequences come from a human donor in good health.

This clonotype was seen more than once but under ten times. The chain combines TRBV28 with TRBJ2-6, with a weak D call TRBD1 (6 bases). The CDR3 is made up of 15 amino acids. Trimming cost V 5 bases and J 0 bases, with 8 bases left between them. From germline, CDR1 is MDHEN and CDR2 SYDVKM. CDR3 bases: TGTGCCAGCAGTCCGGACAGCTCTGGGGCCAACGTCCTGACTTTC. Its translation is CASSPDSSGANVLTF.

The CDR3 DNA reads TGCGCCAGCAGTGACCCCGGGACAGGTACTGAGACCCAGTACTTC. It specifies CASSDPGTGTETQYF. The chain links TRBV10-1 to TRBJ2-5; 8 bases are shared with TRBD1. This CDR3 is built from 15 residues. Trimming took 3 bases from V and 5 from J; bases not matched to a gene: 8. Germline V gene lookup returns CDR1 WNHNN and CDR2 SYGVQD (reference sequence).

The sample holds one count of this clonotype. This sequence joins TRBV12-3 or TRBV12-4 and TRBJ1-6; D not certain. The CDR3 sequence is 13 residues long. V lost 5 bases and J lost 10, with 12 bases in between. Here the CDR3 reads CASSTSRGSPLHF. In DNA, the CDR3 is TGTGCCAGCAGTACCTCTCGGGGATCACCCCTCCACTTT.

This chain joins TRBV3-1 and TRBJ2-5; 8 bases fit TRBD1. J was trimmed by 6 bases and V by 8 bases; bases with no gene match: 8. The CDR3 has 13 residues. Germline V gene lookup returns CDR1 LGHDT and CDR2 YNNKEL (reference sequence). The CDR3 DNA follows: TGTGCCAGCGCCGAAGACAGGGGCCAGACCCAGTACTTC. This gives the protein CASAEDRGQTQYF.

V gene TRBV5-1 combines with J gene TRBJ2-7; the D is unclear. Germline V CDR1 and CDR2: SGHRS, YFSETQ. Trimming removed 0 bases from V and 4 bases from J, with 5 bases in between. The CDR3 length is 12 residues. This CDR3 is CASSLDWYEQYF. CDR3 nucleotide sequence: TGCGCCAGCAGCTTGGACTGGTACGAGCAGTACTTC.

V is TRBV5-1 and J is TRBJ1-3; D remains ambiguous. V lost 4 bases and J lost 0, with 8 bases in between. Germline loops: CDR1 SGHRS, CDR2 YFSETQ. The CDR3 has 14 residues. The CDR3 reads CASSPEGSGNTIYF. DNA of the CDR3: TGCGCCAGCAGCCCTGAAGGCTCTGGAAACACCATATATTTT.

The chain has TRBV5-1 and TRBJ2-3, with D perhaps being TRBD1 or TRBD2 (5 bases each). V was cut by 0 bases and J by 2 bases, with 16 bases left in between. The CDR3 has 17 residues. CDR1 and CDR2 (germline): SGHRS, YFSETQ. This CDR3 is CASSLGLQGDYTDTQYF. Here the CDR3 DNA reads TGCGCCAGCAGCTTGGGTTTGCAGGGAGACTACACAGATACGCAGTATTTT.

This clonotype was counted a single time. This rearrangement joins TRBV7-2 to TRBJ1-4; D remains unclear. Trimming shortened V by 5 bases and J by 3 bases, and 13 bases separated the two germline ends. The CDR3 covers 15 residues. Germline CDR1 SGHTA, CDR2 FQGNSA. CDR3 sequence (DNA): TGTGCCAGCAGCGACCGAACGGCGGCTAATGAAAAACTGTTTTTT. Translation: CASSDRTAANEKLFF.

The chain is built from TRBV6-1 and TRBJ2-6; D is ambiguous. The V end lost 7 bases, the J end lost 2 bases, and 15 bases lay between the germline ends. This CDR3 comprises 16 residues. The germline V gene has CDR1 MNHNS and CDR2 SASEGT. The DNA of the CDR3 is TGTGCCAGCATCGCGGCAGGTGCTGCTGGGGCCAACGTCCTGACTTTC. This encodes CASIAAGAAGANVLTF.

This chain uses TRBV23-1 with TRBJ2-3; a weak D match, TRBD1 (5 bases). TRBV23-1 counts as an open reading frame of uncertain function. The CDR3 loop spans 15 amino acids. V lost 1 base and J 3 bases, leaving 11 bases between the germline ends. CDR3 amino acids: CASSQWGGTTDTQYF. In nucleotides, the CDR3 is TGCGCCAGCAGTCAATGGGGCGGCACTACAGATACGCAGTATTTT.

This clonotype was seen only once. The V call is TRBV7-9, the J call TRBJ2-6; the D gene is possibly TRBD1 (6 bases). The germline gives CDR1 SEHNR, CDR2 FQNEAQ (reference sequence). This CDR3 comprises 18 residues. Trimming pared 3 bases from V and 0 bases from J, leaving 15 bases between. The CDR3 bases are TGTGCCAGCAGCTTGACAGGCGGCCGGAGCTCTGGGGCCAACGTCCTGACTTTC. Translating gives CASSLTGGRSSGANVLTF. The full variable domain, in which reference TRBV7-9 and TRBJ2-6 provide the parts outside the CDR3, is DTGVSQNPRHKITKRGQNVTFRCDPISEHNRLYWYRQTLGQGPEFLTYFQNEAQLEKSRLLSDRFSAERPKGSFSTLEIQRTEQGDSAMYLCASSLTGGRSSGANVLTFGAGSRLTVL.

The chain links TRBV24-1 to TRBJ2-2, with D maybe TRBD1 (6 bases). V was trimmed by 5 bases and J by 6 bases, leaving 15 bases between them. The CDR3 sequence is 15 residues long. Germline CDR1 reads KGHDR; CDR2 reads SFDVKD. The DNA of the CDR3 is TGTGCCACCAGTGCCAATGATGGGGGCCCCGGGGAGCTGTTTTTT. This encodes CATSANDGGPGELFF.

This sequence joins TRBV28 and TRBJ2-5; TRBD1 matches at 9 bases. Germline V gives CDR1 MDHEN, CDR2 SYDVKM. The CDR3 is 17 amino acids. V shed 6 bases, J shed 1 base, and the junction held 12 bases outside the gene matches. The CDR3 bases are TGTGCCAGCAGGACAGGGGGGGGGTTTGGGCCCCAAGAGACCCAGTACTTC. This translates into CASRTGGGFGPQETQYF.

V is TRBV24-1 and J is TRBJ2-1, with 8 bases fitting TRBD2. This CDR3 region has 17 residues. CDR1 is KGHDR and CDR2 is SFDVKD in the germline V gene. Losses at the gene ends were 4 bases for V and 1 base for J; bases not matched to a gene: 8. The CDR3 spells CATSDPIGGRSYNEQFF. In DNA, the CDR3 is TGTGCCACCAGTGACCCCATCGGCGGGAGGTCCTACAATGAGCAGTTCTTC.

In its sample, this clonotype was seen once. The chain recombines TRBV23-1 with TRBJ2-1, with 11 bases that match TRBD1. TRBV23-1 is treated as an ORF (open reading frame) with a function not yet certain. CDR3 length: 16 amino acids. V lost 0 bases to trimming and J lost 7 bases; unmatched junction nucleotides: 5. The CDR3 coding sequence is TGCGCCAGCAGTCAATCAGGGGACAGGGGGATAAATGAGCAGTTCTTC. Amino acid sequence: CASSQSGDRGINEQFF.

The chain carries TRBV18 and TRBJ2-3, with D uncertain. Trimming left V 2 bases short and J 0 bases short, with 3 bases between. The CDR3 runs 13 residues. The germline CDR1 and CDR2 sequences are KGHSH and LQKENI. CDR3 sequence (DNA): TGTGCCAGCTCACCAATCAGCACAGATACGCAGTATTTT. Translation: CASSPISTDTQYF. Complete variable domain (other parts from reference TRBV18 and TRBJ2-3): NAGVMQNPRHLVRRRGQEARLRCSPMKGHSHVYWYRQLPEEGLKFMVYLQKENIIDESGMPKERFSAEFPKEGPSILRIQQVVRGDSAAYFCASSPISTDTQYFGPGTRLTVL.

As DNA, the CDR3 is TGTGCCAGCAGCTTAGTAGGCTGGGGGGGGCAAGGCAATGAGCAGTTCTTC. Translation: CASSLVGWGGQGNEQFF. The chain carries TRBV7-2 and TRBJ2-1; D may be TRBD2 (7 bases). Per germline, CDR1 SGHTA and CDR2 FQGNSA. With 1 base removed from V and 6 bases from J, the gap between germline ends came to 19 bases. CDR3 size: 17 residues.

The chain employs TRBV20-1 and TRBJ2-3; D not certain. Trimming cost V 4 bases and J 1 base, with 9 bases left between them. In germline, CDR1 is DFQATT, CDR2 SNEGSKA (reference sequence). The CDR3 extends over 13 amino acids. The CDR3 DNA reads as TGCAGTGCTAATAGTGGTGGCACAGATACGCAGTATTTT. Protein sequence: CSANSGGTDTQYF.

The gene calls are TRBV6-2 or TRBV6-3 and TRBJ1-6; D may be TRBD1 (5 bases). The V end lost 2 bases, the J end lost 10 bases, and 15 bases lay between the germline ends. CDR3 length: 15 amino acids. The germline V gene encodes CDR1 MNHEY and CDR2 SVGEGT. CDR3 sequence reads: CASSYHIGTSSPLHF. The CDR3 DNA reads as TGTGCCAGCAGTTACCACATCGGGACGTCATCACCCCTCCACTTT.